The rows below give T cell receptor beta chains drawn from one sample of a study of T cell clones after liver transplantation. These receptors have no identified antigens. Profiled with immunoSEQ multiplex PCR; TCRdb holds only in-frame clones, not every one. Of about 6,000 clones listed, 30% are singletons. Sequenced material: CD4+ T cells from cultured PBMCs. These receptors were collected from a human patient who received a liver transplant. Part of the T cell pool may stem from the graft donor. The CDR3 runs from the conserved cysteine through the conserved F or W. The D gene is left open where the match is weak. The size field is filled for only some rows; it gives once, few, many or a size class.

TRBV29-1,medium-sized,TRBJ2-2,NA,CSVERRGAGELFF,TGCAGCGTTGAACGTCGAGGAGCCGGGGAGCTGTTTTTT
TRBV4-3,medium-sized,TRBJ2-3,NA,CASSRDRAIGTDTQYF,TGCGCCAGCAGCCGAGACCGGGCCATTGGGACAGATACGCAGTATTTT
TRBV5-6,NA,TRBJ2-7,NA,CASSLVGNWEQYF,TGTGCCAGCAGCTTGGTGGGGAACTGGGAGCAGTACTTC
TRBV2,medium-sized,TRBJ1-1,NA,CASSLRGENTEAFF,TGTGCCAGCAGTCTCAGGGGCGAGAACACTGAAGCTTTCTTT
TRBV11-2,NA,TRBJ1-4,TRBD1,CASSHGQGHEKLFF,TGTGCCAGCAGCCACGGACAGGGTCATGAAAAACTGTTTTTT
TRBV2,NA,TRBJ2-1,NA,CASSAHSGSSSYNEQFF,TGTGCCAGCAGTGCACACAGCGGGTCCAGCTCCTACAATGAGCAGTTCTTC
TRBV5-4,NA,TRBJ2-2,NA,CASSYYSFTGELFF,TGTGCCAGCAGCTACTACAGCTTCACCGGGGAGCTGTTTTTT
TRBV5-6,few,TRBJ1-2,TRBD1,CASSGGQGFHYGYTF,TGTGCCAGCAGCGGTGGACAGGGTTTTCACTATGGCTACACCTTC
TRBV2,few,TRBJ2-2,TRBD1,CASNPGQGAAGELFF,TGTGCCAGCAATCCGGGACAGGGGGCCGCCGGGGAGCTGTTTTTT
TRBV2,few,TRBJ2-6,NA,CASSRTNSGANVLTF,TGTGCCAGCAGTAGGACAAACTCTGGGGCCAACGTCCTGACTTTC
TRBV11-1,NA,TRBJ2-6,NA,CASSAPGTYSGANVLTF,TGTGCCAGCAGCGCCCCGGGGACGTACTCTGGGGCCAACGTCCTGACTTTC
TRBV7-2,NA,TRBJ1-5,NA,CASSLGGGQPQHF,TGTGCCAGCAGTTTGGGGGGCGGTCAGCCCCAGCATTTT
TRBV5-1,few,TRBJ2-2,NA,CASSLGTGTGELFF,TGCGCCAGCAGCTTGGGTACAGGGACCGGGGAGCTGTTTTTT
TRBV28,few,TRBJ1-5,TRBD1,CASRGRDRLSQPQHF,TGTGCCAGCAGGGGCCGGGACAGGTTAAGTCAGCCCCAGCATTTT
TRBV6-5,NA,TRBJ1-2,TRBD1,CAVYRGPEYGYTF,TGTGCCGTTTACAGGGGCCCTGAATATGGCTACACCTTC
TRBV15,large,TRBJ2-7,NA,CATSRGPAGSYEQYF,TGTGCCACCAGCAGAGGGCCAGCGGGTTCCTACGAGCAGTACTTC
TRBV7-4,NA,TRBJ1-5,NA,CASSESQRNQPQHF,TGTGCCAGCAGTGAGTCACAGCGCAATCAGCCCCAGCATTTT
TRBV4-3,NA,TRBJ2-7,TRBD1,CASSQMDRGDYEQYF,TGCGCCAGCAGCCAAATGGACAGGGGGGACTACGAGCAGTACTTC
TRBV11-2,NA,TRBJ1-1,NA,CASSWRALSYTEAFF,TGTGCCAGCAGCTGGCGGGCCCTAAGCTACACTGAAGCTTTCTTT
TRBV7-8,large,TRBJ2-1,TRBD1,CASSARDRGLLRNEQFF,TGTGCCAGCAGCGCCCGGGACAGGGGACTTTTACGCAATGAGCAGTTCTTC
TRBV7-9,NA,TRBJ1-3,NA,CASSLVSGTSGNTIYF,TGTGCCAGCAGCTTAGTGTCAGGAACCTCTGGAAACACCATATATTTT
TRBV6-5,few,TRBJ2-5,TRBD1,CASGNRQGKTQYF,TGTGCCAGCGGAAACCGACAGGGAAAGACCCAGTACTTC
TRBV7-2,NA,TRBJ2-7,NA,CASSLIGGGPRSEQYF,TGTGCCAGCAGCTTAATAGGGGGGGGACCACGCTCCGAGCAGTACTTC
TRBV19,few,TRBJ2-1,TRBD1,CASSRKGTGESEQFF,TGTGCCAGTAGTAGGAAGGGGACAGGGGAAAGTGAGCAGTTCTTC
TRBV11-1,NA,TRBJ2-6,NA,CASSPPGPGANVLTF,TGTGCCAGCAGCCCTCCAGGGCCTGGGGCCAACGTCCTGACTTTC
TRBV4-1,medium-sized,TRBJ2-7,TRBD1,CASSQGGLRDRASYEQYF,TGCGCCAGCAGCCAAGGCGGCCTCCGGGACAGGGCCTCCTACGAGCAGTACTTC
TRBV19,few,TRBJ2-2,TRBD1,CASSKQGASTGELFF,TGTGCCAGTAGTAAACAGGGGGCATCCACCGGGGAGCTGTTTTTT
TRBV4-1,NA,TRBJ2-3,TRBD2,CASSPNRGGRVYADTQYF,TGCGCCAGCAGCCCAAACCGGGGCGGGAGGGTCTATGCAGATACGCAGTATTTT
TRBV7-9,NA,TRBJ1-5,NA,CASSPGAGNQPQHF,TGTGCCAGCAGCCCCGGGGCAGGCAATCAGCCCCAGCATTTT
TRBV18,NA,TRBJ1-1,NA,CASSPSLGGSTEAFF,TGTGCCAGCTCACCATCGTTGGGCGGGAGCACTGAAGCTTTCTTT
TRBV5-6,NA,TRBJ2-5,TRBD2,CASSFVSGRVETQYF,TGTGCCAGCAGTTTCGTTAGCGGGAGGGTGGAGACCCAGTACTTC
TRBV5-6,NA,TRBJ2-7,NA,CASSFGGRREQYF,TGTGCCAGCAGCTTCGGGGGTCGGCGGGAGCAGTACTTC
TRBV18,few,TRBJ2-1,TRBD1,CASSPGTGNNEQFF,TGTGCCAGCTCCCCCGGGACAGGCAACAATGAGCAGTTCTTC
TRBV18,NA,TRBJ1-2,NA,CASSLQQGGSLHNYGYTF,TGTGCCAGCTCACTCCAACAAGGGGGATCCCTCCATAACTATGGCTACACCTTC
TRBV15,few,TRBJ1-5,NA,CATSTPWQPQHF,TGTGCCACCAGCACCCCTTGGCAGCCCCAGCATTTT
TRBV9,NA,TRBJ2-1,TRBD2,CASSVSGTSSVGHYNEQFF,TGTGCCAGCAGCGTGTCCGGGACTAGCTCCGTTGGGCATTACAATGAGCAGTTCTTC
TRBV9,few,TRBJ2-3,NA,CASSVEAAGTDTQYF,TGTGCCAGCAGCGTAGAGGCGGCGGGCACAGATACGCAGTATTTT
TRBV11-2,NA,TRBJ1-4,NA,CASSHRGAPGKLFF,TGTGCCAGCAGCCATCGGGGGGCGCCGGGAAAACTGTTTTTT
TRBV27,medium-sized,TRBJ2-1,TRBD2,CASRAAGLSYNEQFF,TGTGCCAGCAGAGCAGCGGGACTCTCCTACAATGAGCAGTTCTTC
TRBV21-1,medium-sized,TRBJ1-4,NA,CASSDYLGEPKGEKLFF,TGTGCCAGCAGCGACTACCTCGGGGAGCCTAAAGGTGAAAAACTGTTTTTT
TRBV29-1,medium-sized,TRBJ2-7,TRBD2,CSVCGGSSYEQYF,TGCAGCGTCTGCGGGGGAAGCTCCTACGAGCAGTACTTC
TRBV30,few,TRBJ1-2,NA,CAWSLPSGYGYTF,TGTGCCTGGAGCCTCCCCTCTGGCTATGGCTACACCTTC
TRBV6-1,medium-sized,TRBJ2-7,TRBD1,CASMGQGPYEQYF,TGTGCCAGCATGGGACAGGGGCCCTACGAGCAGTACTTC
TRBV14,few,TRBJ1-1,NA,CASSQAGMNTEAFF,TGTGCCAGCAGCCAAGCGGGCATGAACACTGAAGCTTTCTTT
TRBV7-2,NA,TRBJ2-3,NA,CASSLSRATDTQYF,TGTGCCAGCAGCTTATCGCGGGCTACAGATACGCAGTATTTT
TRBV4-2,NA,TRBJ1-5,NA,CASSGGTRSGQPQHF,TGTGCCAGCAGCGGGGGGACCAGATCCGGGCAGCCCCAGCATTTT
TRBV11-2,NA,TRBJ2-5,TRBD2,CASSLGSGREETQYF,TGTGCCAGCAGCTTAGGCAGCGGGAGGGAAGAGACCCAGTACTTC
TRBV6-5,once,TRBJ2-7,NA,CASSYSDRYYEQYF,TGTGCCAGCAGTTACTCGGACAGATACTACGAGCAGTACTTC
TRBV5-1,NA,TRBJ2-5,TRBD2,CASSPGLAETQYF,TGCGCCAGCAGCCCGGGACTAGCGGAGACCCAGTACTTC
TRBV21-1,few,TRBJ2-7,NA,CASSKPGPSVDEQYF,TGTGCCAGCAGCAAACCGGGACCCTCCGTTGACGAGCAGTACTTC
TRBV7-6,NA,TRBJ2-3,NA,CASSLENTQYF,TGTGCCAGCAGCTTAGAGAATACGCAGTATTTT
TRBV28,NA,TRBJ2-1,NA,CASSTPGQGSRGSEQFF,TGTGCCAGCAGTACACCTGGACAGGGTTCGCGCGGGAGTGAGCAGTTCTTC
TRBV7-1,NA,TRBJ1-5,NA,CASSLDSREYQPQHF,TGTGCCAGCAGCTTAGATAGCAGGGAATATCAGCCCCAGCATTTT
TRBV5-4,NA,TRBJ1-1,NA,CASSPGQMNTEAFF,TGTGCCAGCAGCCCCGGACAGATGAACACTGAAGCTTTCTTT